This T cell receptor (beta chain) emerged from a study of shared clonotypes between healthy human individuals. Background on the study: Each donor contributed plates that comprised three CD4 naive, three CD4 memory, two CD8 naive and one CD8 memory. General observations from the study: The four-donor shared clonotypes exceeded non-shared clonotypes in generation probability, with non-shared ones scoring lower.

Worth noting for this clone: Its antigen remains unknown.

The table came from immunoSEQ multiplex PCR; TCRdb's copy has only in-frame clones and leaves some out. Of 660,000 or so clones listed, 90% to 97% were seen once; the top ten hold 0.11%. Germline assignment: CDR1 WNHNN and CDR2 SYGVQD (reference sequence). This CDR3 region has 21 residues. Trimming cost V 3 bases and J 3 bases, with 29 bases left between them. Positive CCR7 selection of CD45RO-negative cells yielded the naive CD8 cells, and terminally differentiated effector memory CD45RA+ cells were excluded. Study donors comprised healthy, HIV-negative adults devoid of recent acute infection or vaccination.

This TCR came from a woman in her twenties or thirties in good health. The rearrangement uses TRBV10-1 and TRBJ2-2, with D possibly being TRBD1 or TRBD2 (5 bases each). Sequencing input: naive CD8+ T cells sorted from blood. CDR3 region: CASSDPRDVFPKGAYTGELFF. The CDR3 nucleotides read TGCGCCAGCAGTGACCCCCGGGACGTCTTCCCGAAAGGGGCTTACACCGGGGAGCTGTTTTTT.